This paragraph covers one T cell receptor (beta chain) sequence. These data are taken from a study of cytomegalovirus exposure and HLA in healthy donors. The CDR3 totals 15 residues. CDR1 and CDR2 from the germline V gene are SEHNR and FQNEAQ (reference sequence). The V segment lost 5 bases and the J segment 5 bases; nucleotides outside the gene matches: 8. The PCR employed 60 Vbeta primers together with 13 Jbeta primers. Clones were read by immunoSEQ multiplex PCR, and TCRdb kept only the in-frame ones, dropping some. The sample yields more than 95,000 clones, 50% to 65% seen once. The chain has TRBV7-9 and TRBJ2-5; 10 nucleotides match TRBD2. Sequenced material: PBMCs. This sequence originates from a woman between 40 and 50 years old in good health and CMV-seropositive. The CDR3 DNA sequence: TGTGCCAGCAGCCCCCTAGCGGGAGACGGGGAGACCCAGTACTTC. It encodes CASSPLAGDGETQYF.